Following are 14 T cell receptor beta chains from one sample sequenced in a study of cytomegalovirus exposure and HLA in healthy donors. The method was immunoSEQ multiplex PCR; TCRdb's version includes in-frame clones alone and lacks a portion of them. Altogether a few hundred thousand clones are present, approximately 80% being singletons, with the ten largest covering more than 12%. Sequencing was carried out using PBMCs. Receptor source: a woman under 40 in good health and CMV-seropositive.

The rearrangement links TRBV7-8 to TRBJ2-1; 7 nucleotides align to TRBD2. Germline V gene sequence: CDR1 SGHVS, CDR2 FQNEAQ. The CDR3 spans 15 residues. The ends lost 2 bases at V and 8 bases at J; junction bases unmatched: 9. CDR3 residues: CASSLLAGDGYEQFF. For the CDR3, the DNA is TGTGCCAGCAGCTTACTGGCGGGAGATGGCTATGAGCAGTTCTTC.

The chain combines TRBV2 with TRBJ2-2; tentatively, D is TRBD2 (5 bases). Germline loops: CDR1 SNHLY, CDR2 FYNNEI. The CDR3 extends over 13 amino acids. The V and J ends lost 8 bases and 6 bases respectively, with 13 bases between them. This chain's CDR3 is CASCVGGAGELFF. The DNA for the CDR3 is TGTGCCAGCTGTGTAGGAGGAGCCGGGGAGCTGTTTTTT.

The gene calls are TRBV13 and TRBJ2-7, with 10 nucleotides matching TRBD2. This CDR3 spans 15 amino acids. The V gene's germline CDR1 is PRHDT and CDR2 FYEKMQ (reference sequence). The V gene end was trimmed by 6 bases and the J gene end by 5 bases; junction bases not matched to a gene: 10. The CDR3 spells CASRASGSGRDEQYF. DNA for the CDR3: TGTGCCAGCAGGGCTAGCGGGAGTGGGCGGGACGAGCAGTACTTC.

The CDR3 region has the DNA TGTGCCAGCAGTTTAACTGTGGGGGAAGCTTTCTTT. Its translation: CASSLTVGEAFF. The chain links TRBV28 to TRBJ1-1; D gene uncertain. Germline CDR1 is MDHEN and CDR2 is SYDVKM. This CDR3 is 12 amino acids long. The germline V and J ends were trimmed by 2 bases and 8 bases, with 9 bases remaining between them.

The chain couples TRBV30 to TRBJ1-5, with TRBD1 matching 9 bases. This CDR3 is 18 amino acids long. Unmatched junction bases numbered 20, after V lost 2 bases and J lost 9 bases. Germline V lookup: CDR1 GTSNPN, CDR2 SVGIG (reference sequence). The CDR3 DNA sequence: TGTGCCTGGAGTTTCAACAGGGGGCCTTTTTCAGCACAGTTGCCCCAGCATTTT. Translated: CAWSFNRGPFSAQLPQHF.

The chain links TRBV25-1 to TRBJ2-7; weak D call: TRBD2 (6 bases). V was cut by 3 bases and J by 4 bases, with 19 bases left in between. CDR3 length equals 16 residues. Per the germline V gene, CDR1 is MGHDK and CDR2 is SYGVNS. The DNA of the CDR3 is TGTGCCAGCAGTGATAGCGGCCGCTCCCCAATATACGAGCAGTACTTC. It is translated as CASSDSGRSPIYEQYF.

The J gene is TRBJ1-2, the V gene TRBV4-1, with a possible D match to TRBD1 (5 bases). V lost 4 bases, J lost 4 bases, and 19 bases lay in between. The CDR3 totals 16 residues. CDR1 and CDR2 (germline): MGHRA, YSYEKL. The CDR3, as DNA: TGCGCCAGCAGCCCCTACAGAGGCAGGGACGGCTATGGCTACACCTTC. Amino acids: CASSPYRGRDGYGYTF.

This chain links TRBV4-3 with TRBJ1-2; possible D gene TRBD1, 5 bases. V lost 1 base, J lost 3 bases, and 15 bases lay in between. The CDR3 totals 16 residues. The germline CDR1 and CDR2 sequences are LGHNA and YSLEER. CDR3 in DNA: TGCGCCAGCAGCCAAGGCCCTGGGGCAGTCTACTATGGCTACACCTTC. It is translated as CASSQGPGAVYYGYTF.

The V and J genes are TRBV7-2 and TRBJ2-1, with 11 positions matching TRBD2. The germline V gene has CDR1 SGHTA and CDR2 FQGNSA. This CDR3 spans 15 amino acids. V dropped 5 bases and J dropped 1; count of bases not matched to a gene: 1. The CDR3 is CASSRLAGSYNEQFF. In nucleotides, the CDR3 is TGTGCCAGCAGCAGACTAGCGGGGTCCTACAATGAGCAGTTCTTC.

This chain connects TRBV27 to TRBJ1-1, with D unclear. Germline V gene lookup returns CDR1 MNHEY and CDR2 SMNVEV (reference sequence). Trimming took 5 bases from V and 1 from J, leaving 14 bases between them. There are 15 residues in the CDR3. Here the CDR3 DNA reads TGTGCCAGCAGTCCCCGCTTTAGAGGGAACACTGAAGCTTTCTTT. As protein: CASSPRFRGNTEAFF.

In its sample, this clone was seen once. This sequence joins TRBV30 and TRBJ1-1, with D possibly matching TRBD1 (5 bases). The CDR3 covers 15 residues. From germline, CDR1 is GTSNPN and CDR2 SVGIG (reference sequence). Trimming pared 1 base from V and 3 bases from J, leaving 15 bases between. The CDR3 sequence: CAWSAGDRRDTEAFF. Here the CDR3 DNA reads TGTGCCTGGAGTGCCGGGGACCGCCGTGACACTGAAGCTTTCTTT.

The chain's CDR3 is CASSPTGGERYEQYF. The CDR3 DNA reads TGTGCCAGCAGTCCGACAGGGGGAGAGCGCTACGAGCAGTACTTC. The gene calls are TRBV27 and TRBJ2-7; 9 nucleotides agree with TRBD1. This CDR3 spans 15 amino acids. Germline V CDR1 and CDR2: MNHEY, SMNVEV (reference sequence). The ends lost 5 bases at V and 3 bases at J; junction bases unmatched: 8.

This sequence joins TRBV5-6 and TRBJ2-7, with no clear D. The germline V gene has CDR1 SGHDT and CDR2 YYEEEE. The CDR3 sequence is 14 residues long. V was cut by 2 bases and J by 4 bases, with 13 bases left in between. As DNA, the CDR3 is TGTGCCAGCAGCTTATACATCACCGAATACGAGCAGTACTTC. Its translation is CASSLYITEYEQYF.

The chain joins TRBV7-8 to TRBJ2-3; tentative D call: TRBD2 (7 bases). The CDR3 is made up of 15 amino acids. V lost 4 bases to trimming and J lost 6 bases, with 17 bases between them. In germline, CDR1 is SGHVS, CDR2 FQNEAQ. CDR3 nucleotide sequence: TGTGCCAGCAGCTACGGGGGGCGGGAAACGGATACGCAGTATTTT. Translation gives CASSYGGRETDTQYF.